This is a list of T cell receptor beta chains from one sample in a study of OX40 agonist ivuxolimab in advanced cancers. Assay used: immunoSEQ multiplex PCR; TCRdb lists only in-frame clones, some missing. Of about 76,000 clones listed, roughly 80% are singletons. Sequenced material: CD4+ or CD8+ T cells sorted from blood, taken in a trial of the OX40 agonist ivuxolimab. These receptors all come from an adult with an advanced solid tumor such as melanoma, head and neck, liver or kidney cancer. Both conserved end residues are part of each CDR3. D genes are given only for firm matches. Some rows mark clone size as missing; the rest say once, few, many or name a class of expanded clone.

V gene	D gene	clone size	J gene	CDR3 length	CDR3 DNA	CDR3 protein
TRBV6-6	TRBD1	once	TRBJ1-1	15	TGTGCCAGCAGGCCGGGACAGAGTCCGAACACTGAAGCTTTCTTT	CASRPGQSPNTEAFF
TRBV7-7	-	-	TRBJ2-2	13	TGTGCTAGCAGCTTACTCTACACCGGGGAGCTGTTTTTT	CASSLLYTGELFF
TRBV11-2	TRBD1	-	TRBJ1-1	16	TGTGCCAGCAGCCCAGGACAGGTTCTCAGAGACACTGAAGCTTTCTTT	CASSPGQVLRDTEAFF
TRBV9	-	once	TRBJ2-2	14	TGTGCCAGCAGCGCCACTAGCTACGCCGGGGAGCTGTTTTTT	CASSATSYAGELFF
TRBV29-1	-	-	TRBJ2-3	13	TGCAGCGTTGTGGCAAAGGGGGGCGATACGCAGTATTTT	CSVVAKGGDTQYF
TRBV29-1	-	-	TRBJ2-5	11	TGCAGCCCCATGCAGGGGGAGACCCAGTACTTC	CSPMQGETQYF
TRBV6-5	-	-	TRBJ2-3	15	TGTGCCAGCAGCCGCGGGACGGTTAGGACAGATACGCAGTATTTT	CASSRGTVRTDTQYF
TRBV9	TRBD1	-	TRBJ2-3	16	TGTGCCAGCAGCCCCCCCGGGACAGGGGGCACAGATACGCAGTATTTT	CASSPPGTGGTDTQYF
TRBV9	TRBD2	-	TRBJ2-2	14	TGTGCCGGGAGCGGGGGCCAGAACACCGGGGAGCTGTTTTTT	CAGSGGQNTGELFF
TRBV18	-	-	TRBJ2-6	15	TGTGCCAGCTCAGCGGTTGAAGCTGGGGCCAACGTCCTGACTTTC	CASSAVEAGANVLTF
TRBV11-3	TRBD1	few	TRBJ1-1	15	TGTGCCAGCAGCTCAGGACAGGGGTTGAACACTGAAGCTTTCTTT	CASSSGQGLNTEAFF
TRBV5-5	TRBD1	-	TRBJ2-3	15	TGTGCCAGCAGCTTCGGGACAGGGGGCACAGATACGCAGTATTTT	CASSFGTGGTDTQYF
TRBV30	-	-	TRBJ1-6	15	TGTGCCTGGACCGAAGTGGGGGTTTACAATTCACCCCTCCACTTT	CAWTEVGVYNSPLHF
TRBV28	-	few	TRBJ2-1	12	TGTGCCAGCAGTTCCCCCACGGAAGAGCAGTTCTTC	CASSSPTEEQFF
TRBV7-7	TRBD2	-	TRBJ2-1	16	TGTGCTAGCAGCTTAGGGCTAGCGGGGGCGGGAAATGAGCAGTTCTTC	CASSLGLAGAGNEQFF
TRBV18	-	-	TRBJ2-5	12	TGTGCCGCTAGCGACTCGAGCGAGACCCAGTACTTC	CAASDSSETQYF
TRBV28	-	few	TRBJ1-5	13	TGTGCCAGCAGGCTCAGACGCGACAGGCCCCAGCATTTT	CASRLRRDRPQHF
TRBV5-1	-	-	TRBJ1-6	16	TGCGCCAGCAGCTTGGATTCGGGACTGGTAAATTCACCCCTCCACTTT	CASSLDSGLVNSPLHF
TRBV5-5	TRBD1	few	TRBJ1-2	14	TGTGCCAGCAGCTTGAAAGGACAGGGCCACGGCTACACCTTC	CASSLKGQGHGYTF
TRBV5-1	TRBD1	few	TRBJ1-1	14	TGCGCCAGCAGCTTGGTAGGGGGCTTGGGTGAAGCTTTCTTT	CASSLVGGLGEAFF
TRBV29-1	-	-	TRBJ2-2	11	TGCAGCGGCGCGAACACCGGGGAGCTGTTTTTT	CSGANTGELFF
TRBV19	TRBD1	-	TRBJ1-2	14	TGTGCCAGTAGTGACTGGACAGGGCGCTATGGCTACACCTTC	CASSDWTGRYGYTF
TRBV4-2	-	-	TRBJ1-6	17	TGTGCCAGCAGCCAAGATCTTACCCAGGGGCGGTATTCACCCCTCCACTTT	CASSQDLTQGRYSPLHF
TRBV19	-	-	TRBJ1-2	13	TGTGCCAGTACCCCTGGGAGAAACTATGGCTACACCTTC	CASTPGRNYGYTF
TRBV27	TRBD1	-	TRBJ1-1	15	TGTGCCAGCAGTCGCCCGGACAGGGGAAACACTGAAGCTTTCTTT	CASSRPDRGNTEAFF
TRBV7-9	TRBD1	few	TRBJ1-5	16	TGTGCCAGCAGTACCGGGACAGGGCGTTCGAATCAGCCCCAGCATTTT	CASSTGTGRSNQPQHF
TRBV5-4	-	once	TRBJ1-1	13	TGTGCCAGCAGCTTTATGGAGGGGACTGAAGCTTTCTTT	CASSFMEGTEAFF
TRBV5-6	-	-	TRBJ2-4	15	TGTGCCAGCAGCTTGGCCGGGCTAGCCAAAAACATTCAGTACTTC	CASSLAGLAKNIQYF
TRBV18	-	-	TRBJ1-2	14	TGTGCCAGCTCACCCCCGGGGGTAGACTACGGCTACACCTTC	CASSPPGVDYGYTF
TRBV6-1	TRBD1	-	TRBJ1-6	15	TGTGCCAGCAGGAAGGGGACAGGGACAAATTCACCCCTCCACTTT	CASRKGTGTNSPLHF
TRBV4-2	-	-	TRBJ2-1	14	TGTGCCAGCAGCCAAGCGGGTCATCACAATGAGCAGTTCTTC	CASSQAGHHNEQFF
TRBV5-1	-	-	TRBJ1-4	14	TGCGCCAGCAGCTCGATGGGGATTAATGAAAAACTGTTTTTT	CASSSMGINEKLFF